These 7 T cell receptor beta chains share one sample of origin, sequenced in a study of CD8 T cells in Susac syndrome (dated by TCRdb to between 2018 and 2021). Libraries were made using the immunoSEQ multiplex PCR assay. RNA was extracted using the RNeasy kit, and about 0.45 to 1 ug of the RNA was reverse transcribed with random hexamers. TCRdb reanalyzed the raw reads on its own, using fastp at Q25 for trimming and MiXCR for clone calling, and kept in-frame beta chains. Rows with a matching CDR3 protein are joined into one entry that keeps the most common DNA and genes. The sample has some 220,000 distinct CDR3 sequences on record, approximately 95% of them singletons. Of the sample, about 0.088% is held by the ten largest clones. Sequencing input: CD4+ T cells from PBMCs. Receptor source: a human donor with multiple sclerosis.

J is TRBJ1-2 and V is TRBV29-1; the D is unclear. V was pared by 5 bases and J by 1 base, with 17 bases between. The germline gives CDR1 SQVTM, CDR2 ANQGSEA. The CDR3 is made up of 15 amino acids. CDR3 sequence: CSVLPYRVINYGYTF. The CDR3 DNA reads as TGCAGCGTTTTACCCTACAGAGTTATTAACTATGGCTACACCTTC.

The V call is TRBV29-1, the J call TRBJ2-1; D is unresolved. Per the germline V gene, CDR1 is SQVTM and CDR2 is ANQGSEA. The ends were cut back, 4 bases at V and 8 bases at J, with 12 bases in the middle. The CDR3 runs 12 residues. The CDR3: CSVVRYGDEQFF. The CDR3 coding sequence is TGCAGCGTTGTCCGATACGGCGATGAGCAGTTCTTC.

The V gene is TRBV29-1, the J gene TRBJ2-2; TRBD1 matches 9 bases. CDR3 length: 14 residues. Losses at the gene ends were 7 bases for V and 1 base for J; bases not matched to a gene: 4. Germline CDR1 SQVTM, CDR2 ANQGSEA. The CDR3 DNA is TGCAGCGCCGGGGACAGGGTGAACACCGGGGAGCTGTTTTTT. Protein product: CSAGDRVNTGELFF.

The genes are TRBV6-5 and TRBJ1-1; D uncertain. This CDR3 contains 8 residues. Germline lookup yields CDR1 MNHEY and CDR2 SVGAGI. V was cut by 4 bases and J by 11 bases, with 2 bases left in between. Here the CDR3 DNA reads TGTGCCAGCAGTTTGGCTTTCTTT. As protein: CASSLAFF.

The chain links TRBV11-2 to TRBJ2-1; 8 bases align to TRBD2. The CDR3 covers 15 residues. V lost 5 bases to trimming and J lost 4 bases; unmatched junction nucleotides: 7. The V gene's germline CDR1 is SGHAT and CDR2 FQNNGV. Here the CDR3 reads CASSQTSGPYNEQFF. The CDR3 DNA follows: TGTGCCAGCAGCCAAACTAGCGGACCTTACAATGAGCAGTTCTTC. Together with reference TRBV11-2 and TRBJ2-1, the CDR3 gives the full variable domain: EAGVAQSPRYKIIEKRQSVAFWCNPISGHATLYWYQQILGQGPKLLIQFQNNGVVDDSQLPKDRFSAERLKGVDSTLKIQPAKLEDSAVYLCASSQTSGPYNEQFFGPGTRLTVL.

This chain joins TRBV5-1 and TRBJ2-7, with TRBD1 matching over 7 bases. This CDR3 has 14 amino acids. In germline, CDR1 is SGHRS, CDR2 YFSETQ. Losses at the gene ends were 5 bases for V and 0 bases for J; bases not matched to a gene: 5. The CDR3 here is CASSRDSLSYEQYF. The DNA for the CDR3 is TGCGCCAGCAGTCGGGACAGTCTCTCCTACGAGCAGTACTTC.

This clonotype was observed a handful of times. The genes are TRBV7-9 and TRBJ2-7; 7 bases map to TRBD1. J gave up 5 bases and V 4 bases, and 8 bases lay outside the gene matches. This CDR3 comprises 14 residues. CDR1 is SEHNR and CDR2 is FQNEAQ in the germline V gene (reference sequence). CDR3 DNA: TGTGCCAGCAGCTCCGACAGGGATCTTAACGAGCAGTACTTC. Protein product: CASSSDRDLNEQYF.